This TCR beta chain came from a study of beta chain features in type 1 diabetes. Study-level background: Sorted cells, approximately 110 million in number, were examined across all samples.

This clone was recorded a few times. Its specificity is not known. Sequenced material consisted of expressed TCRB transcripts (all of the isolated RNA was reverse transcribed). The assay was immunoSEQ multiplex PCR, and TCRdb's table has in-frame clones only and misses some. Here the sample spans 160,000 or so clones, approximately 9% being singletons. Germline-derived CDR1 and CDR2 are DFQATT and SNEGSKA (reference sequence). V shed 2 bases and J shed 11 bases, with 11 bases lying between them. The CDR3 has 11 residues. Study-wide points: Patients with Type 1 diabetes showed moderately but significantly shorter TCRB CDR3s in all four CD4+ subsets. The study left unresolved whether HLA type influences TCRB rearrangement. Naive, central memory and regulatory TCRB repertoires appeared more similar among patients than healthy donors.

J is TRBJ2-3 and V is TRBV20-1; D gene uncertain. This clonotype was sampled from a woman younger than 30 with type 1 diabetes. The sequencing input was central memory CD4+ T cells from blood. This CDR3 is CSARHIGGQYF. The DNA for the CDR3 is TGCAGTGCTAGACATATTGGCGGGCAGTATTTT.